The 21 T cell receptor beta chains in this list originate from one sample, sequenced in a study of shared clonotypes between healthy human individuals. Assay used: immunoSEQ multiplex PCR; TCRdb lists only in-frame clones, some missing. The sample lists approximately 100,000 clones, 68% occurring once. Material for sequencing was memory CD8+ T cells sorted from blood. Subset reported: CD45RO+ cells pooled with CCR7-negative TemRA cells. All receptors come from a woman in her thirties in good health.

By sample fraction, this clone is medium-sized. V is TRBV4-2 and J is TRBJ2-1, with 13 positions matching TRBD2. Unmatched junction bases numbered 5, after V lost 5 bases and J lost 4 bases. This CDR3 contains 16 residues. The V gene's germline CDR1 is LGHNA and CDR2 YNFKEQ. CDR3 region: CASSLGTSGTYNEQFF. In DNA, the CDR3 is TGTGCCAGCAGCTTGGGGACTAGCGGGACTTACAATGAGCAGTTCTTC.

To note about this clone: The same CDR3 also results from other DNA sequences found in this sample. The chain carries TRBV2 and TRBJ1-5, with a possible D match to TRBD1 (6 bases). The ends were cut back, 1 base at V and 4 bases at J, with 11 bases in the middle. CDR3 length: 15 residues. CDR1 is SNHLY and CDR2 is FYNNEI in the germline V gene. CDR3 sequence reads: CASSEGTASNQPQHF. DNA of the CDR3: TGTGCCAGCAGTGAAGGGACAGCGAGTAATCAGCCCCAGCATTTT.

This sequence joins TRBV4-1 and TRBJ1-3; D is uncertain. The V end lost 4 bases, the J end lost 3 bases, and 13 bases lay between the germline ends. The CDR3 spans 15 residues. In germline, CDR1 is MGHRA, CDR2 YSYEKL. DNA of the CDR3: TGCGCCAGCAGCCTGTACCCATTTGGTGGAAACACCATATATTTT. Protein sequence: CASSLYPFGGNTIYF.

The chain employs TRBV28 and TRBJ2-3, with 11 positions matching TRBD2. V lost 1 base and J lost 3; bases outside the gene matches: 3. The CDR3 loop spans 16 amino acids. CDR1 and CDR2 from the germline V gene are MDHEN and SYDVKM. CDR3: CASSLSLAGATDTQYF. CDR3 DNA sequence: TGTGCCAGCAGTTTATCACTAGCGGGAGCGACAGATACGCAGTATTTT.

This chain links TRBV19 with TRBJ2-5; tentatively, D is TRBD2 (6 bases). The DNA end is more similar to TRBJ2-7, so the J call may be wrong. Germline CDR1 is LNHDA and CDR2 is SQIVND (reference sequence). CDR3 length: 16 amino acids. The CDR3 here is CASSISFDGSRYEQYF. As DNA, the CDR3 is TGTGCCAGTAGTATCTCCTTTGACGGGAGCAGATACGAGCAGTACTTC.

The V call is TRBV19, the J call TRBJ2-3; 12 bases map to TRBD2. CDR1 is LNHDA and CDR2 is SQIVND in the germline V gene (reference sequence). V was pared by 8 bases and J by 4 bases, with 10 bases of the junction left unmatched. CDR3 length equals 16 residues. CDR3 bases: TGTGCCAGTTCCAGGGCGACTAGCGGGAGAGCAGATACGCAGTATTTT. As protein: CASSRATSGRADTQYF.

DNA for the CDR3: TGTGCCAGCAGTTTTTTCCGGACAGGGGATAATTCACCCCTCCACTTT. Translating it yields CASSFFRTGDNSPLHF. The rearrangement uses TRBV28 and TRBJ1-6; 9 nucleotides line up with TRBD1. With V trimmed by 3 bases and J by 5 bases, 5 bases remained unmatched. Germline CDR1 reads MDHEN; CDR2 reads SYDVKM. CDR3 length equals 16 residues.

This clone was recorded only once. The chain employs TRBV19 and TRBJ2-5; 10 bases agree with TRBD2. The end of the DNA fits TRBJ2-7 better, so the J call may be wrong. This CDR3 spans 14 amino acids. From germline, CDR1 is LNHDA and CDR2 SQIVND (reference sequence). The CDR3 DNA sequence: TGTGCCAGTAGTATGGCTAGCGGGAGCAACGAGCAGTACTTC. Translating gives CASSMASGSNEQYF.

This clone was observed a single time. The chain uses TRBV4-2 and TRBJ1-1, with 7 bases identical to TRBD1. The germline V gene encodes CDR1 LGHNA and CDR2 YNFKEQ. J was trimmed by 4 bases and V by 2 bases; bases with no gene match: 7. CDR3 length: 15 residues. For the CDR3, the DNA is TGTGCCAGCAGCCAAAGCTCAGACAGGGCCACTGAAGCTTTCTTT. This encodes CASSQSSDRATEAFF.

This clone was observed once. V usage is TRBV28 and J usage is TRBJ2-7, with D unclear. The V end was cut by 1 base, the J end by 3 bases, with 13 bases between. The CDR3 sequence is 15 residues long. Germline-derived CDR1 and CDR2 are MDHEN and SYDVKM. Written as DNA, the CDR3 is TGTGCCAGCAGTTTATTAGTCTCTTTTATCTACGAGCAGTACTTC. Amino acid sequence: CASSLLVSFIYEQYF. The variable domain in full, with the rest retrieved from reference TRBV28 and TRBJ2-7, is DVKVTQSSRYLVKRTGEKVFLECVQDMDHENMFWYRQDPGLGLRLIYFSYDVKMKEKGDIPEGYSVSREKKERFSLILESASTNQTSMYLCASSLLVSFIYEQYFGPGTRLTVT.

CDR3 DNA: TGTGCCAGCACCCGGGACAGACAAGGCTACACCTTC. It encodes CASTRDRQGYTF. V gene TRBV6-1 combines with J gene TRBJ1-2; 7 bases map to TRBD1. The CDR3 runs 12 residues. The ends lost 7 bases at V and 8 bases at J; junction bases unmatched: 7. CDR1 and CDR2 (germline): MNHNS, SASEGT.

J is TRBJ2-1 and V is TRBV29-1; D unresolved. CDR1 SQVTM and CDR2 ANQGSEA come from the germline V gene. V lost 3 bases and J 0 bases, leaving 12 bases between the germline ends. CDR3 length: 15 amino acids. CDR3 sequence reads: CSVDRGTVSYNEQFF. CDR3 nucleotide sequence: TGCAGCGTTGATAGAGGTACTGTCTCCTACAATGAGCAGTTCTTC.

J is TRBJ2-1 and V is TRBV7-9; 8 nucleotides line up with TRBD1. J gave up 5 bases and V 1 base, and 4 bases lay outside the gene matches. The germline V gene has CDR1 SEHNR and CDR2 FQNEAQ (reference sequence). The CDR3 runs 15 residues. The CDR3 is CASSLGTGTNNEQFF. In nucleotides, the CDR3 is TGTGCCAGCAGCTTAGGGACAGGGACCAACAATGAGCAGTTCTTC.

The chain uses TRBV2 and TRBJ2-7; D is undetermined. The V end lost 7 bases, the J end lost 6 bases, and 7 bases lay between the germline ends. This CDR3 has 10 residues. Germline V gene sequence: CDR1 SNHLY, CDR2 FYNNEI. This chain's CDR3 is CASTGFEQYF. DNA for the CDR3: TGTGCCAGCACCGGCTTCGAGCAGTACTTC.

V and J are TRBV5-8 and TRBJ1-1; D possibly corresponds to TRBD1 (6 bases). Germline CDR1 SGHTS, CDR2 YDEGEE. The V end was cut by 4 bases, the J end by 0 bases, with 10 bases between. The CDR3 is 14 amino acids. CDR3 nucleotides: TGTGCCAGCAGCGTACAGGGCCTGAACACTGAAGCTTTCTTT. Protein: CASSVQGLNTEAFF.

The V gene is TRBV28, the J gene TRBJ1-5; D is possibly TRBD1 (6 bases). The CDR3 covers 18 residues. Trimming cost V 5 bases and J 4 bases, with 24 bases left between them. CDR1 and CDR2 (germline): MDHEN, SYDVKM. As DNA, the CDR3 is TGTGCCAGCAGTCCCCCGATTGTTGTAGGGGGGCTTAATCAGCCCCAGCATTTT. Amino acids: CASSPPIVVGGLNQPQHF. Variable domain in full (rest from reference TRBV28 and TRBJ1-5): DVKVTQSSRYLVKRTGEKVFLECVQDMDHENMFWYRQDPGLGLRLIYFSYDVKMKEKGDIPEGYSVSREKKERFSLILESASTNQTSMYLCASSPPIVVGGLNQPQHFGDGTRLSIL.

V usage is TRBV5-1 and J usage is TRBJ2-1, with 11 bases that match TRBD2. The CDR3 extends over 14 amino acids. V lost 7 bases, J lost 7 bases, and 7 bases stayed unmatched. Germline V gives CDR1 SGHRS, CDR2 YFSETQ. The CDR3 DNA is TGCGCCAGCGGTAGCGGGAGGGCCATGAATGAGCAGTTCTTC. As protein: CASGSGRAMNEQFF. Variable domain in full (rest from reference TRBV5-1 and TRBJ2-1): KAGVTQTPRYLIKTRGQQVTLSCSPISGHRSVSWYQQTPGQGLQFLFEYFSETQRNKGNFPGRFSGRQFSNSRSEMNVSTLELGDSALYLCASGSGRAMNEQFFGPGTRLTVL.

Here the CDR3 reads CASSYDQGSYEQYF. CDR3 DNA sequence: TGTGCCAGCAGTTACGACCAGGGATCATACGAGCAGTACTTC. The chain joins TRBV6-6 to TRBJ2-7, with a possible D match to TRBD1 (5 bases). The germline gives CDR1 MNHNY, CDR2 SVGAGI (reference sequence). V lost 2 bases and J lost 4, with 12 bases in between. The CDR3 sequence is 14 residues long.

Details on this clone: In the same sample, other DNA sequences code for this CDR3. The chain recombines TRBV10-2 with TRBJ1-5; D not certain. The CDR3 sequence is 13 residues long. Per the germline V gene, CDR1 is WSHSY and CDR2 is SAAADI. The V gene lost 5 bases and the J gene lost 0 bases, with 5 bases spanning the gap. CDR3 sequence: CASSRISNQPQHF. The CDR3 bases are TGCGCCAGCAGTCGGATTAGCAATCAGCCCCAGCATTTT.

V is TRBV7-8 and J is TRBJ2-5, with a weak D call TRBD1 (6 bases). V lost 1 base and J 5 bases, leaving 11 bases between the germline ends. CDR3 length equals 14 residues. The germline V gene encodes CDR1 SGHVS and CDR2 FQNEAQ. DNA for the CDR3: TGTGCCAGCAGCTTAGTGGGGGCGCGGGAGACCCAGTACTTC. Protein: CASSLVGARETQYF.

V and J are TRBV28 and TRBJ2-7; a weak D match, TRBD2 (5 bases). Trimming left V 6 bases short and J 6 bases short, with 18 bases between. Germline values: CDR1 MDHEN, CDR2 SYDVKM. There are 14 residues in the CDR3. CDR3 nucleotides: TGTGCCAGCAGCCCACTAGGCTTCTCGGGCGAGCAGTACTTC. Translating it yields CASSPLGFSGEQYF.